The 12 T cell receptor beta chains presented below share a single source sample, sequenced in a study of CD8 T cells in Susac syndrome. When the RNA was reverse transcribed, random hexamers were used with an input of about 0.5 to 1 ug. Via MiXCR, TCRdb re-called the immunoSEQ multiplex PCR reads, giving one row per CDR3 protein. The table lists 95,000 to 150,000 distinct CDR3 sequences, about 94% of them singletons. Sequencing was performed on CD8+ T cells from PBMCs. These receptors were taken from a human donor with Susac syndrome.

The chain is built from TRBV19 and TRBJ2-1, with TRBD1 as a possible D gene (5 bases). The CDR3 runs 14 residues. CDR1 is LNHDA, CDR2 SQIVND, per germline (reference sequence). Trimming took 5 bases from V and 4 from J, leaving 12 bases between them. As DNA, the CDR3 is TGTGCCAGTAGTCCAGGGAACCGATACAATGAGCAGTTCTTC. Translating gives CASSPGNRYNEQFF.

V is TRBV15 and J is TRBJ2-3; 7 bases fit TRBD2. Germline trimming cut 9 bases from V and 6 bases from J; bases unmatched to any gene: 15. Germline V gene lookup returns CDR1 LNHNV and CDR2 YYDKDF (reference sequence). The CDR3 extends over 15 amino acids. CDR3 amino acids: CATRLAGEVGDTQYF. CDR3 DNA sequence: TGTGCCACTCGGTTGGCGGGGGAGGTAGGGGATACGCAGTATTTT.

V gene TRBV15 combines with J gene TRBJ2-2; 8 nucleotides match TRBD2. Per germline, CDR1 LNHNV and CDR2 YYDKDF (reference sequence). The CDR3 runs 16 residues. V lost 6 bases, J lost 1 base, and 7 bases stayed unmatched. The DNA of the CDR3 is TGTGCCACCAGGGTCAGCGGGGGCGGGAACACCGGGGAGCTGTTTTTT. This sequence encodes CATRVSGGGNTGELFF.

For the CDR3, the DNA is TGTGCCAGTAGTATTTCCGTCGGGGGCCGCTCACCCCTCCACTTT. The encoded protein is CASSISVGGRSPLHF. The V and J genes are TRBV19 and TRBJ1-6, with a tentative D call TRBD1 (6 bases). The CDR3 consists of 15 residues. Germline-derived CDR1 and CDR2 are LNHDA and SQIVND (reference sequence). V was trimmed by 3 bases and J by 10 bases, leaving 16 bases between them.

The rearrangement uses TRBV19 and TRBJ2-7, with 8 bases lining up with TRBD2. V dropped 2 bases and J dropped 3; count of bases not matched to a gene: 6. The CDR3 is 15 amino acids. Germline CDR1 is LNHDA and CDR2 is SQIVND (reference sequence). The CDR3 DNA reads TGTGCCAGTAGTATATCCGCGGGGGGCGACTACGAGCAGTACTTC. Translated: CASSISAGGDYEQYF.

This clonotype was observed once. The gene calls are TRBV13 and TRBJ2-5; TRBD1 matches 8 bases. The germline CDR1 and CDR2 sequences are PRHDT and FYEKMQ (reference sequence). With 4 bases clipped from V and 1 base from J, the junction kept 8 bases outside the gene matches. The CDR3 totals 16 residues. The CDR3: CASSSQDRVFQETQYF. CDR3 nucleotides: TGTGCCAGCAGCTCCCAGGACAGGGTTTTCCAAGAGACCCAGTACTTC.

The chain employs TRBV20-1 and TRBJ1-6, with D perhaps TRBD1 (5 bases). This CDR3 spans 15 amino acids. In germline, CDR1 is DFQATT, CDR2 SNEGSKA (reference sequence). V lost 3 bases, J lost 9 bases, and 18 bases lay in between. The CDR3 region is CSARTARLLGSPLHF. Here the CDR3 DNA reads TGCAGTGCTAGGACAGCTCGTCTGCTGGGTTCACCCCTCCACTTT.

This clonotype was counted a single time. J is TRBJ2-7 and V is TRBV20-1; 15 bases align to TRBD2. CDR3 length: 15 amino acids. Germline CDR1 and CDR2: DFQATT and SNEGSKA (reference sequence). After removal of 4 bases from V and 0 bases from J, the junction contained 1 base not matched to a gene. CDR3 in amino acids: CSAKGLAGGSYEQYF. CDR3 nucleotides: TGCAGTGCTAAGGGACTAGCGGGGGGCTCCTACGAGCAGTACTTC.

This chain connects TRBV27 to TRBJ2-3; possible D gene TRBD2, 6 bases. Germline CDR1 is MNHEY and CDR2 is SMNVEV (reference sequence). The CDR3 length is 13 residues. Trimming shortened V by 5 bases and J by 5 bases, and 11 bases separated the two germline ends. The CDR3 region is CASSPPGVDTQYF. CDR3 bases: TGTGCCAGCAGTCCCCCGGGGGTAGATACGCAGTATTTT.

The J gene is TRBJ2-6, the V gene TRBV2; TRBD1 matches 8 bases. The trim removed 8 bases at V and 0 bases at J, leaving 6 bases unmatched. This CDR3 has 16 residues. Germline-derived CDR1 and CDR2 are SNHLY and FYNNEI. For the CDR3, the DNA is TGTGCCAGCTGGGACAGGTCCCTCTCTGGGGCCAACGTCCTGACTTTC. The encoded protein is CASWDRSLSGANVLTF.

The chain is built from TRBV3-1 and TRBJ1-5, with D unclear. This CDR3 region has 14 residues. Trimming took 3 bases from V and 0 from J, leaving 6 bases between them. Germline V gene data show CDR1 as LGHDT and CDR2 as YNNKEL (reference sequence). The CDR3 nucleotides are TGTGCCAGCAGCCAGGGGTATAGCAATCAGCCCCAGCATTTT. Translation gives CASSQGYSNQPQHF.

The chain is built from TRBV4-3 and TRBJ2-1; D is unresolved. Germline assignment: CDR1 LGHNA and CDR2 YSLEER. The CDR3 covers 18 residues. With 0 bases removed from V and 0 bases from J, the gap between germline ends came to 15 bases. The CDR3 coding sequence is TGCGCCAGCAGCCAAGATATAATCGAGATTAGCTCCTACAATGAGCAGTTCTTC. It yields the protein CASSQDIIEISSYNEQFF.